This record concerns one T cell receptor (beta chain) sequence. Its antigen is unidentified. V was shortened by 5 bases and J by 7 bases, with 12 bases between the two germline ends. This CDR3 has 12 residues. CDR1 SQVTM and CDR2 ANQGSEA come from the germline V gene. These data belong to a study of response to subunit inactivated influenza vaccine. Regarding the study as a whole: A suggestion made by the authors is that each seasonal influenza vaccination recruits few new T cells.

TCRdb reprocessed the RT-PCR reads with MiXCR, giving one entry per CDR3 protein. The table lists more than 400,000 distinct CDR3 sequences, over 9.5% of them singletons. The V call is TRBV29-1, the J call TRBJ2-1; D possibly corresponds to TRBD2 (6 bases). Source: PBMCs from blood, taken around seven weeks after vaccination. The TCR originated in a man aged 45-65 years who received an inactivated influenza vaccine. The DNA for the CDR3 is TGCAGCGTTTGGGGGGACGTAAATGAGCAGTTCTTC. Translated: CSVWGDVNEQFF.